The rows below give T cell receptor beta chains drawn from one sample of a study of T cell responses to AZD1222 COVID-19 vaccine. The method was immunoSEQ multiplex PCR; TCRdb's version includes in-frame clones alone and lacks a portion of them. The table has approximately 100,000 clones, 85% seen once. The specimen comprised peripheral blood, sampled 28 days after the second AZD1222 dose. The receptors were gathered from an adult who received the AZD1222 COVID-19 vaccine. The CDR3 runs from the conserved cysteine through the conserved F or W. Fields, in order: clone size, J gene, D gene, V gene, CDR3 protein, CDR3 DNA. The D gene is left open where the match is weak. Clone size is stated in some rows and not others, as once, few, many or a class when expanded.

- TRBJ2-7 TRBD2 TRBV4-3 CASSQEASGYSYEQYF TGCGCCAGCAGCCAAGAGGCTAGCGGATACTCCTACGAGCAGTACTTC
- TRBJ2-7 TRBD2 TRBV19 CASSPRTSGMGEQYF TGTGCCAGTAGCCCGAGGACTAGCGGGATGGGAGAGCAGTACTTC
- TRBJ2-3 TRBD2 TRBV12-5 CASGYSAGVTDTQYF TGTGCTAGTGGTTACTCAGCGGGAGTGACAGATACGCAGTATTTT
- TRBJ1-2 TRBD1 TRBV19 CASSSRPGQGVANYGYTF TGTGCCAGTAGTTCACGACCGGGACAGGGGGTTGCTAACTATGGCTACACCTTC
- TRBJ1-2 - TRBV4-3 CASSQEAGRGYGYTF TGCGCCAGCAGCCAAGAAGCAGGTCGGGGCTATGGCTACACCTTC
- TRBJ2-1 - TRBV7-9 CASSLSLAGSYNEQFF TGTGCCAGCAGCTTATCCCTCGCGGGGAGTTACAATGAGCAGTTCTTC
- TRBJ2-5 - TRBV29-1 CSVEDTRDETQYF TGCAGCGTTGAAGATACCCGCGACGAGACCCAGTACTTC
- TRBJ2-1 - TRBV5-1 CASSLGGTLLTPFF TGCGCCAGCAGCTTGGGTGGCACCCTACTTACTCCGTTCTTC
- TRBJ2-2 TRBD2 TRBV9 CASRGGLASNTGELFF TGTGCCAGCAGGGGGGGACTAGCGTCGAACACCGGGGAGCTGTTTTTT
- TRBJ2-2 - TRBV12-3/TRBV12-4 CASSNTGELFF TGTGCCAGCAGTAACACCGGGGAGCTGTTTTTT
few TRBJ2-2 - TRBV7-2 CASSLYNFNTGELFF TGTGCCAGCAGCTTATACAACTTTAACACCGGGGAGCTGTTTTTT
few TRBJ2-7 - TRBV4-1 CASSQPLAGQKAYEQYF TGCGCCAGCAGCCAGCCTCTCGCCGGCCAGAAGGCCTACGAGCAGTACTTC
- TRBJ2-1 - TRBV7-9 CASGLGNEQFF TGTGCCAGTGGGTTAGGGAATGAGCAGTTCTTC
once TRBJ1-4 - TRBV18 CASSPNRDNHEKLFF TGTGCCAGCTCACCAAACCGGGACAACCATGAAAAACTGTTTTTT
- TRBJ1-4 - TRBV4-1 CASSQDPTVLNEKLFF TGCGCCAGCAGCCAGGACCCGACAGTTCTTAATGAAAAACTGTTTTTT
- TRBJ2-2 - TRBV29-1 CSVVVGLAGTGELFF TGCAGCGTTGTAGTCGGGCTAGCTGGGACCGGGGAGCTGTTTTTT
- TRBJ2-1 - TRBV6-2/TRBV6-3 CASSFPGRIVNEQFF TGTGCCAGCAGTTTTCCGGGACGGATCGTCAATGAGCAGTTCTTC
- TRBJ2-5 - TRBV28 CASSSPESETQYF TGTGCCAGCAGTTCACCGGAAAGCGAGACCCAGTACTTC
- TRBJ2-1 - TRBV11-2 CASSLERGVYNEQFF TGTGCCAGCAGCTTAGAGCGGGGTGTGTACAATGAGCAGTTCTTC
- TRBJ2-1 TRBD1 TRBV24-1 CATSGRGQGNSYNEQFF TGTGCCACCAGTGGCCGTGGACAGGGCAACTCTTACAATGAGCAGTTCTTC
- TRBJ1-3 TRBD1 TRBV29-1 CSVTTGQGGNTIYF TGCAGCGTTACAACGGGACAGGGGGGAAACACCATATATTTT
- TRBJ1-6 - TRBV20-1 CSASIQGSSPLHF TGCAGTGCTAGTATCCAGGGGAGTTCACCCCTCCACTTT
- TRBJ1-1 - TRBV28 CASSTATREAFF TGTGCCAGCAGTACCGCGACAAGGGAAGCTTTCTTT
- TRBJ1-5 - TRBV30 CAWGANTDSNQPQHF TGTGCCTGGGGGGCCAACACCGATAGCAATCAGCCCCAGCATTTT
- TRBJ2-1 - TRBV5-6 CASRREANNEQFF TGTGCCAGTCGGAGGGAAGCGAACAATGAGCAGTTCTTC
- TRBJ1-5 - TRBV2 CASSELAADQPQHF TGTGCCAGCAGTGAGTTGGCAGCCGATCAGCCCCAGCATTTT